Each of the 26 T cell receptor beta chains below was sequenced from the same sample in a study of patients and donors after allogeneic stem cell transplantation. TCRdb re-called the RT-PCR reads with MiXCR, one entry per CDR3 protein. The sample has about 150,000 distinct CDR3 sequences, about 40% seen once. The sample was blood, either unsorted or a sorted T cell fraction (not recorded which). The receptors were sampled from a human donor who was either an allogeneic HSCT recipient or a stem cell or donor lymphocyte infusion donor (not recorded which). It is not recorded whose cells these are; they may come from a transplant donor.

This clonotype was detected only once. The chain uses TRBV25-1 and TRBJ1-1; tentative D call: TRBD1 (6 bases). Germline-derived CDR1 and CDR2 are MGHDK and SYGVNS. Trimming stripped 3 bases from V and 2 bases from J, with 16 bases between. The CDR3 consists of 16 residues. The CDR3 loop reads CASSEAFGQSNTEAFF. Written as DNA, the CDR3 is TGTGCCAGCAGTGAGGCCTTTGGACAGAGTAACACTGAAGCTTTCTTT.

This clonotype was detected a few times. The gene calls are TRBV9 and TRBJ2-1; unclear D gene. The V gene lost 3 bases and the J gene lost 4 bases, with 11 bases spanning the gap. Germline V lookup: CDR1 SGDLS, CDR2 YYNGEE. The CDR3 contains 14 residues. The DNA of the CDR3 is TGTGCCAGCAGCGGCCGTTCCCAATACAATGAGCAGTTCTTC. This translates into CASSGRSQYNEQFF.

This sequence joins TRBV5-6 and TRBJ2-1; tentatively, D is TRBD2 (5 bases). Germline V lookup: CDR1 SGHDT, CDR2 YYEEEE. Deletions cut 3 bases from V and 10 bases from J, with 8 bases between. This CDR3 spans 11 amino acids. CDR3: CASSYGLEQFF. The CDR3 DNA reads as TGTGCCAGCAGCTACGGACTGGAGCAGTTCTTC. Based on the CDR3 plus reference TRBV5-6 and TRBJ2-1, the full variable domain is DAGVTQSPTHLIKTRGQQVTLRCSPKSGHDTVSWYQQALGQGPQFIFQYYEEEERQRGNFPDRFSGHQFPNYSSELNVNALLLGDSALYLCASSYGLEQFFGPGTRLTVL.

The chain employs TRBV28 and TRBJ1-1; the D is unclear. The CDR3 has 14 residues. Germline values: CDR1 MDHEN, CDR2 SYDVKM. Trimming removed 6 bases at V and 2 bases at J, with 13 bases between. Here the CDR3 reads CASSPRISNTEAFF. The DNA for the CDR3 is TGTGCCAGCAGCCCTCGGATTTCTAACACTGAAGCTTTCTTT.

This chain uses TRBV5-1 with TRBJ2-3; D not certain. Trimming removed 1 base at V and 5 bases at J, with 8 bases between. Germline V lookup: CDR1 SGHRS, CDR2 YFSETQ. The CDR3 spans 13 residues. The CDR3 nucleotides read TGCGCCAGCAGCTTGACCGTCAGAGATACGCAGTATTTT. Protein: CASSLTVRDTQYF.

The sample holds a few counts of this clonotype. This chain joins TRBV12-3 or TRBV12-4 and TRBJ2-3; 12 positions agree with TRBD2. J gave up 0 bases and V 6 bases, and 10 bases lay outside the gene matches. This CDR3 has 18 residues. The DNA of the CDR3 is TGTGCCAGCAGCCCCAGACTAGCGGGGGCCCTAAGCACAGATACGCAGTATTTT. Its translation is CASSPRLAGALSTDTQYF.

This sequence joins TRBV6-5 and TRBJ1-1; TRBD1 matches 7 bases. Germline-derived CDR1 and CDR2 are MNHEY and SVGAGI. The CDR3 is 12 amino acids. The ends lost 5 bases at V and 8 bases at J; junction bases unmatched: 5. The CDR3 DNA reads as TGTGCCAGCAGTCCCCTGACAGGGGAAGCTTTCTTT. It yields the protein CASSPLTGEAFF.

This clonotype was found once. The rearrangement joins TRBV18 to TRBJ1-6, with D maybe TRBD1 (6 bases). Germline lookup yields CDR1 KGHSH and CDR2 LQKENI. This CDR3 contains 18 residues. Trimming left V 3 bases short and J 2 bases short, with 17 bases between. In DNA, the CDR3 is TGTGCCAGCTCACCGGACGGGCAAGGACAGACCTATAATTCACCCCTCCACTTT. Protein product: CASSPDGQGQTYNSPLHF.

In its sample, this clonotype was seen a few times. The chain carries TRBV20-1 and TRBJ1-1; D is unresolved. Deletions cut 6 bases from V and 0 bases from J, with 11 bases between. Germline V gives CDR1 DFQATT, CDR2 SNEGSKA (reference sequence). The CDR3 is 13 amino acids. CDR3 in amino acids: CSAITPVNTEAFF. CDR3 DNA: TGCAGTGCCATAACCCCTGTGAACACTGAAGCTTTCTTT.

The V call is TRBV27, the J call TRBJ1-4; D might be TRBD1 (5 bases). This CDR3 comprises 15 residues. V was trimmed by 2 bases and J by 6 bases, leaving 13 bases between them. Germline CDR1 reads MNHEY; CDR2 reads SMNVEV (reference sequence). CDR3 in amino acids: CASSLTGVRDEKLFF. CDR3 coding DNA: TGTGCCAGCAGTTTAACCGGCGTCAGGGATGAAAAACTGTTTTTT.

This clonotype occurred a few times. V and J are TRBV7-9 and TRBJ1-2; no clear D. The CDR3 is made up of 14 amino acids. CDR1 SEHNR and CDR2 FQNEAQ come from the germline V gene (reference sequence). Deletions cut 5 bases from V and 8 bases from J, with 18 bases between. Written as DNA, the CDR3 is TGTGCCAGCAGCGAAATAACTTCAACGGGGGGCTACACCTTC. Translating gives CASSEITSTGGYTF.

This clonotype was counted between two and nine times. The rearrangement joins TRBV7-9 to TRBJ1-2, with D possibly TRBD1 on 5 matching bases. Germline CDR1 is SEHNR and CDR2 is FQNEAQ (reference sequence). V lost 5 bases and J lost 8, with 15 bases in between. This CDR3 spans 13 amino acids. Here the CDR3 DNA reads TGTGCCAGCAGCAGTGGGACTGCTTCAGGCTACACCTTC. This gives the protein CASSSGTASGYTF.

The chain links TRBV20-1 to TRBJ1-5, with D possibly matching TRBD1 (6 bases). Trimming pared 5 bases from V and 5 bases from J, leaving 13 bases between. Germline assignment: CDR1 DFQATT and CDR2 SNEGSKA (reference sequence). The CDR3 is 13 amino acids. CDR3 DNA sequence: TGCAGTGCTGGTCGACAGGTTGATCAGCCCCAGCATTTT. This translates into CSAGRQVDQPQHF.

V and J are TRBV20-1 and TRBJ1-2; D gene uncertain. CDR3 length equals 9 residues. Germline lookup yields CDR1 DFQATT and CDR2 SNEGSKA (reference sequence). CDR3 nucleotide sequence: TGCCTTCCTAACTATGGCTACACCTTC. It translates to CLPNYGYTF.

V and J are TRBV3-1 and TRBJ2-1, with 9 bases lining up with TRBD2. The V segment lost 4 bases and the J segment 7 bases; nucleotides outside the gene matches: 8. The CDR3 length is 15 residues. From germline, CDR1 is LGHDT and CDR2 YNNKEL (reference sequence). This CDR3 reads CASSLGTSRRNEQFF. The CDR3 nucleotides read TGTGCCAGCAGCCTTGGGACTAGCCGTCGGAATGAGCAGTTCTTC.

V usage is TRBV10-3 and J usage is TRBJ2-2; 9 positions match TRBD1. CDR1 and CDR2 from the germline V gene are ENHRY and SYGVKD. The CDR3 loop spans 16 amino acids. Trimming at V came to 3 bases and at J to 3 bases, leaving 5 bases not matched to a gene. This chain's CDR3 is CAISDSGTGYTGELFF. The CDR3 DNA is TGTGCCATCAGTGATTCCGGGACAGGGTACACCGGGGAGCTGTTTTTT.

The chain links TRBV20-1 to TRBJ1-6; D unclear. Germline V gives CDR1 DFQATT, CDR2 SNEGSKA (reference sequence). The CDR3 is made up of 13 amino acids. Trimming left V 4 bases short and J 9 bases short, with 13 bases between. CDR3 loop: CSANSGLLSPLHF. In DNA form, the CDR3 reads TGCAGTGCTAACAGTGGGTTACTTTCACCCCTCCACTTT.

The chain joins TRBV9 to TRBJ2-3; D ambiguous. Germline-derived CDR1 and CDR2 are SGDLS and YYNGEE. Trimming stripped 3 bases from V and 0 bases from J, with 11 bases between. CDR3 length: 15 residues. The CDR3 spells CASSALGFSTDTQYF. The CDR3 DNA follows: TGTGCCAGCAGCGCACTGGGATTTAGCACAGATACGCAGTATTTT.

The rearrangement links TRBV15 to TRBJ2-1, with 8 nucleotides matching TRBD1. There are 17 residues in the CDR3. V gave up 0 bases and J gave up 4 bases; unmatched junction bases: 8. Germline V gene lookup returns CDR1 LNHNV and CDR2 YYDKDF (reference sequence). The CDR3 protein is CATSRDSFRTGYNEQFF. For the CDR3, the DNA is TGTGCCACCAGCAGAGATTCCTTCCGGACAGGGTACAATGAGCAGTTCTTC.

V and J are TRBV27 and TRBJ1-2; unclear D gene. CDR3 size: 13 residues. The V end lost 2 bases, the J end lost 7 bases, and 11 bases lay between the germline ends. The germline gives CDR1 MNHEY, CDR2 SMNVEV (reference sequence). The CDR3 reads CASSLEGSGGYTF. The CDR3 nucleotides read TGTGCCAGCAGTTTAGAAGGGTCGGGTGGCTACACCTTC.

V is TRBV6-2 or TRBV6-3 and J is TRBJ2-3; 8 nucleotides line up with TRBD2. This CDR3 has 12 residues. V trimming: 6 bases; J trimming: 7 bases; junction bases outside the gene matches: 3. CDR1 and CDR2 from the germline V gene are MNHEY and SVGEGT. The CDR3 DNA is TGTGCCAGCAGCGGGGGGGCGAATACGCAGTATTTT. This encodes CASSGGANTQYF.

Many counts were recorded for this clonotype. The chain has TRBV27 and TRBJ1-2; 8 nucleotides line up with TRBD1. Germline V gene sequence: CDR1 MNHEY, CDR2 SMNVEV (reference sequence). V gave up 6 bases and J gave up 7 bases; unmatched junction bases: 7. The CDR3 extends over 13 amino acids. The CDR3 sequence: CASSPGQVFGYTF. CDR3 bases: TGTGCCAGCAGCCCGGGACAGGTCTTTGGCTACACCTTC.

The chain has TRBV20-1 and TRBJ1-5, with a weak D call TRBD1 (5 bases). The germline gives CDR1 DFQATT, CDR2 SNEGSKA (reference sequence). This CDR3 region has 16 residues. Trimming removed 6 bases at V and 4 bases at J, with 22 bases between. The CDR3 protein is CSAPRLAGVMNQPQHF. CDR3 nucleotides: TGCAGTGCCCCCCGTCTGGCGGGGGTGATGAATCAGCCCCAGCATTTT.

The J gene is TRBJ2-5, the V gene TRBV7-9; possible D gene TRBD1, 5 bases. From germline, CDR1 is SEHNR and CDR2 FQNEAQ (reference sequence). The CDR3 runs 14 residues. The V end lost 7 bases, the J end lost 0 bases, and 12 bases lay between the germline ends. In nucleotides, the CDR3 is TGTGCCAGCAATGGAGCCAGGGACCAAGAGACCCAGTACTTC. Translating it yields CASNGARDQETQYF. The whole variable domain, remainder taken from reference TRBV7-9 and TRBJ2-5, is DTGVSQNPRHKITKRGQNVTFRCDPISEHNRLYWYRQTLGQGPEFLTYFQNEAQLEKSRLLSDRFSAERPKGSFSTLEIQRTEQGDSAMYLCASNGARDQETQYFGPGTRLLVL.

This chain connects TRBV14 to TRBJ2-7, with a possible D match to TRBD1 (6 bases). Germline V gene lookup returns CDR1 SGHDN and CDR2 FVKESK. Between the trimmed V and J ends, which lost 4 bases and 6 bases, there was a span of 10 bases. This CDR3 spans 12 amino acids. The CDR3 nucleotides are TGTGCCAGCAGCCCATCAGGGGTCGAGCAGTACTTC. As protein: CASSPSGVEQYF.

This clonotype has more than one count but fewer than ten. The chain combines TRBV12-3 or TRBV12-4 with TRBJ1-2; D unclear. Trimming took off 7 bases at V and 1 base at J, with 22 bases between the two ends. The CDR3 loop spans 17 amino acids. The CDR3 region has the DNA TGTGCCAGCACCGGTACCGACCTCCAATCCTTTAACTATGGCTACACCTTC. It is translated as CASTGTDLQSFNYGYTF.